This record concerns one T cell receptor (beta chain) sequence. Profiling relied on immunoSEQ multiplex PCR, and the TCRdb table lists in-frame clones only, not all of them. The table includes tens of thousands of clones, around 80% detected once. These data belong to a study of OX40 agonist ivuxolimab in advanced cancers. Study in general: 40% to 50% of patients had received prior checkpoint inhibitor therapy. Two cutaneous melanoma patients and one hepatocellular carcinoma patient, three in all, had partial responses.

From germline, CDR1 is DFQATT and CDR2 SNEGSKA (reference sequence). Trimming cost V 6 bases and J 4 bases, with 10 bases left between them. The CDR3 consists of 11 residues. It was autoimmune disease history or systemic immunosuppression that excluded patients. The sampling schedule covered blood at baseline, cycle 4 day 1, and cycle 7 day 1. The genes are TRBV20-1 and TRBJ2-7; unclear D gene. The TCR sequence derives from an adult with an advanced solid tumor such as melanoma, head and neck, liver or kidney cancer. This specimen was CD4+ or CD8+ T cells sorted from blood, taken in a trial of the OX40 agonist ivuxolimab. CDR3 nucleotide sequence: TGCAGTGCAAGTCCTGAGTACGAGCAGTACTTC. Encoded protein: CSASPEYEQYF.